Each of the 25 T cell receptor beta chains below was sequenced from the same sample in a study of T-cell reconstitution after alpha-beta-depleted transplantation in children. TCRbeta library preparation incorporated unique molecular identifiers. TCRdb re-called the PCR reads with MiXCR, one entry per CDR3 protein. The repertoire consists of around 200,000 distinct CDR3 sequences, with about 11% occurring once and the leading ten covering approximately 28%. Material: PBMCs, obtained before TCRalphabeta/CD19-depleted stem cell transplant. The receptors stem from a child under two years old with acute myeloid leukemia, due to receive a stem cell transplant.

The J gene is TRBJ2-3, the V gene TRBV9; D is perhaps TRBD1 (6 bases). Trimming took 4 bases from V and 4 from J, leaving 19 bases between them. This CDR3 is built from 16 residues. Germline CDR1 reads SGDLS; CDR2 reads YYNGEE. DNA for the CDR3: TGTGCCAGCAGCCCAAGGGTGCAGGGGAGCGCAGATACGCAGTATTTT. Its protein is CASSPRVQGSADTQYF. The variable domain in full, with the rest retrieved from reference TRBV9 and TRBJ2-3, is DSGVTQTPKHLITATGQRVTLRCSPRSGDLSVYWYQQSLDQGLQFLIQYYNGEERAKGNILERFSAQQFPDLHSELNLSSLELGDSALYFCASSPRVQGSADTQYFGPGTRLTVL.

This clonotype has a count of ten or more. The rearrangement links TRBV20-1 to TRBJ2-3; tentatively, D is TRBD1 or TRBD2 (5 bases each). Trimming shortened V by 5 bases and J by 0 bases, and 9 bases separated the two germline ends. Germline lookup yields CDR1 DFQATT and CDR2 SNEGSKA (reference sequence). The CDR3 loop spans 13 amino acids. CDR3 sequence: CSAQGGSTDTQYF. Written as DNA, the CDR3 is TGCAGTGCTCAGGGCGGGAGCACAGATACGCAGTATTTT.

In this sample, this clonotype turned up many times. The CDR3: CSVGVYEQYF. CDR3 DNA: TGCAGCGTTGGGGTCTACGAGCAGTACTTC. This chain links TRBV29-1 with TRBJ2-7; D ambiguous. The V and J ends lost 4 bases and 3 bases respectively, with 4 bases between them. Germline loops: CDR1 SQVTM, CDR2 ANQGSEA. The CDR3 is 10 amino acids.

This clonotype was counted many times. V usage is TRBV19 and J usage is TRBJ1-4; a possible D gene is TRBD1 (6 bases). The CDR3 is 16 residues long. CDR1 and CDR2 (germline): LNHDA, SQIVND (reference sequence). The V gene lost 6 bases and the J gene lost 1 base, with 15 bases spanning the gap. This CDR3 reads CASRTGKSGTNEKLFF. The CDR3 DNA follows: TGTGCCAGTAGAACAGGGAAGTCCGGAACTAATGAAAAACTGTTTTTT.

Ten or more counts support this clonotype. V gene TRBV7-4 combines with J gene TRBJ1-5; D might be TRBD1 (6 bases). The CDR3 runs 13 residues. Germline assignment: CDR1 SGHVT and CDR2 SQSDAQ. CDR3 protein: CVRGQQGNQPQHF. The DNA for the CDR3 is TGTGTCCGGGGCCAGCAGGGGAATCAGCCCCAGCATTTT. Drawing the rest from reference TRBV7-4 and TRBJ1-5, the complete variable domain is GAGVSQSPRYKVAKRGRDVALRCDSISGHVTLYWYRQTLGQGSEVLTYSQSDAQRDKSGRPSGRFSAERPERSVSTLKIQRTEQGDSAVYLCVRGQQGNQPQHFGDGTRLSIL.

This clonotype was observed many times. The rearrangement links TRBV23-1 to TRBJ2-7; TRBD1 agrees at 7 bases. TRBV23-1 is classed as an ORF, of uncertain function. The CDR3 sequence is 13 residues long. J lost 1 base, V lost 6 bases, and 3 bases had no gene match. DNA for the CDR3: TGCGCCAGCAGGGACAGGCATTCCTACGAGCAGTACTTC. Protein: CASRDRHSYEQYF.

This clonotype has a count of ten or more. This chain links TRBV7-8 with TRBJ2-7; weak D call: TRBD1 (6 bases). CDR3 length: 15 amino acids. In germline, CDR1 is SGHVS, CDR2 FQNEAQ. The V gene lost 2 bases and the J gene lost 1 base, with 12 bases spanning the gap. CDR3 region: CASSLREGTSYEQYF. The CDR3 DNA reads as TGTGCCAGCAGCTTACGGGAAGGGACATCCTACGAGCAGTACTTC.

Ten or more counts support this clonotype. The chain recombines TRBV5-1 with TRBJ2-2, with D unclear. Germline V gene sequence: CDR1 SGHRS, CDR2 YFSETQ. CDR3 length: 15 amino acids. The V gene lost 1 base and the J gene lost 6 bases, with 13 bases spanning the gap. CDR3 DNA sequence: TGCGCCAGCAGCTTGAGGGATAGTTTCGCCGGGGAGCTGTTTTTT. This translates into CASSLRDSFAGELFF.

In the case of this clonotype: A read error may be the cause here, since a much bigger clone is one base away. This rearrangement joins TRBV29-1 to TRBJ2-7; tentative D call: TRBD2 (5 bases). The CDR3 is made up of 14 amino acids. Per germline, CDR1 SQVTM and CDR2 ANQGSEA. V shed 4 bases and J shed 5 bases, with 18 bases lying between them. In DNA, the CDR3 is TGCAGCGTTGTTCGGACTGGTGGTGTAAACGAGCAGTACTTC. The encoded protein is CSVVRTGGVNEQYF.

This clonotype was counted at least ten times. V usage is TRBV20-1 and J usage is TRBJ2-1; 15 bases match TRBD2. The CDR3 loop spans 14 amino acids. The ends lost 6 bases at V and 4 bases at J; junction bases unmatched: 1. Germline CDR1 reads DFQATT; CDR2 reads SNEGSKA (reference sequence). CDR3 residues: CSAGTSGRYNEQFF. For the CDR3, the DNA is TGCAGTGCCGGGACTAGCGGGAGGTACAATGAGCAGTTCTTC.

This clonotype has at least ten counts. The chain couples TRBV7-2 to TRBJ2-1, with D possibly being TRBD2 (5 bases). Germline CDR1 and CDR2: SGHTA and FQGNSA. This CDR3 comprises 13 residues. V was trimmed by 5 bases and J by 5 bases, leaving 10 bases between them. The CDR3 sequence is CASSRGLNNEQFF. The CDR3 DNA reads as TGTGCCAGCAGCAGAGGACTGAACAATGAGCAGTTCTTC.

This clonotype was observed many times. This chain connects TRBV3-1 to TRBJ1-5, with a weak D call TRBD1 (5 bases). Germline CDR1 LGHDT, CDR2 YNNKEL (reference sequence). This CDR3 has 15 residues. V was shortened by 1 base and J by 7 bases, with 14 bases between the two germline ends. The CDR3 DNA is TGTGCCAGCAGCCAAGGGGCAGGGTTGGAACAGCCCCAGCATTTT. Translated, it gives CASSQGAGLEQPQHF.

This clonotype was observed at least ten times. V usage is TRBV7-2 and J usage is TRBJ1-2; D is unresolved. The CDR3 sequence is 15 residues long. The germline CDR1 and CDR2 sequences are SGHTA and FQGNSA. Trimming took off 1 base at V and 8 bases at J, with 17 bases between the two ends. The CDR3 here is CASSLGHTSMRGYTF. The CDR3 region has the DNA TGTGCCAGCAGCTTAGGACATACCTCTATGCGCGGCTACACCTTC.

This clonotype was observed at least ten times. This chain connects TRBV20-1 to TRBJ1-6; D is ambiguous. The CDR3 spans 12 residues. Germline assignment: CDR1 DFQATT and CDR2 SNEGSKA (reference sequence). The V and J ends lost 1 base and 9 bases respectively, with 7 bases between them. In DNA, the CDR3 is TGCAGTGCTAGAGGCCCTGTTTCACCCCTCCACTTT. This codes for CSARGPVSPLHF.

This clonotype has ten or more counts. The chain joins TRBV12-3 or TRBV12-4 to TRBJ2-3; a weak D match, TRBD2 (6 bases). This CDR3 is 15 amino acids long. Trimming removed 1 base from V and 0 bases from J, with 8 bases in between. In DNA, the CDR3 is TGTGCCAGCAGTTTAGGCGGGATAAGCACAGATACGCAGTATTTT. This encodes CASSLGGISTDTQYF.

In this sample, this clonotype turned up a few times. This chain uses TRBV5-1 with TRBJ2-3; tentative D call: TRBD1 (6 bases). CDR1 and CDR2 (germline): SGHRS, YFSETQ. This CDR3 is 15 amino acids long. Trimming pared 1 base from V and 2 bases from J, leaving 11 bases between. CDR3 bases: TGCGCCAGCAGCTTGCCCCGACAGGCCACAGATACGCAGTATTTT. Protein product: CASSLPRQATDTQYF.

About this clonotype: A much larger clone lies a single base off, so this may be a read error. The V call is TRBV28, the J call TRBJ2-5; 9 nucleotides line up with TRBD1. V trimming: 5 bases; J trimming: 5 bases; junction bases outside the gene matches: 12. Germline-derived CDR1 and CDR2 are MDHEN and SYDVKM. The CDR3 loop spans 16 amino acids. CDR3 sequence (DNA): TGTGCCAGCAGTCGTTCCGGGACAGGGATAGCGGAGACCCAGTACTTC. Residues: CASSRSGTGIAETQYF.

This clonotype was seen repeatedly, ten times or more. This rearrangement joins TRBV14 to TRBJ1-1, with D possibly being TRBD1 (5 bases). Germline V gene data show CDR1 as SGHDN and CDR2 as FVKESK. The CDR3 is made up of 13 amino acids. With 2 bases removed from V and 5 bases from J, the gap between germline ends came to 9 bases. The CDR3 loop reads CASSQPGGTEAFF. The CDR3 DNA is TGTGCCAGCAGCCAACCGGGGGGGACTGAAGCTTTCTTT.

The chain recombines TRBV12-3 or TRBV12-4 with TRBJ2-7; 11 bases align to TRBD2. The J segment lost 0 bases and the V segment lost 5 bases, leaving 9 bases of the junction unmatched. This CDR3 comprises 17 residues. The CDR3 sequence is CASSPHSGLAASYEQYF. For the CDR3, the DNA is TGTGCCAGCAGTCCTCACTCGGGACTAGCGGCCTCCTACGAGCAGTACTTC.

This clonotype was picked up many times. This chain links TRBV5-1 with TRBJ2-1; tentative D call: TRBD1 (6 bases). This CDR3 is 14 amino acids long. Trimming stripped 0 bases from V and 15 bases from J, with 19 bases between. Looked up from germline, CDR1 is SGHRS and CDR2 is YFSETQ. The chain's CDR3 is CASSLEPTGQSGFF. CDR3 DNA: TGCGCCAGCAGCTTGGAGCCGACAGGCCAGTCTGGGTTCTTC.

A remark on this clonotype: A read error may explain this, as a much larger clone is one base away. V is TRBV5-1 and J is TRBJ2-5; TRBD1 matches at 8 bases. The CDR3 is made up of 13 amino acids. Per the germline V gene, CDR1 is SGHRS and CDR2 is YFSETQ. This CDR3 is CASSSDREETRYF. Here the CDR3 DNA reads TGCGCCAGCAGCTCGGACAGGGAAGAGACCCGGTACTTC.

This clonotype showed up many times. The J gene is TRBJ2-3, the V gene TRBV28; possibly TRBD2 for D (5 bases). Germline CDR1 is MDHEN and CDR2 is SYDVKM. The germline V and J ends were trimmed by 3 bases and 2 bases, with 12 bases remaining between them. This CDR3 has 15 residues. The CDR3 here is CASSLGSAYTDTQYF. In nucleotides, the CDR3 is TGTGCCAGCAGTTTGGGTAGCGCCTACACAGATACGCAGTATTTT.

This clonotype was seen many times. The CDR3 DNA follows: TGTGCCAGCAGCTTAGGGACTAGCGGGAGCTACGAGCAGTACTTC. As protein: CASSLGTSGSYEQYF. This sequence joins TRBV7-8 and TRBJ2-7; 13 bases align to TRBD2. J gave up 3 bases and V 1 base, and 0 bases lay outside the gene matches. CDR3 length: 15 amino acids. The V gene's germline CDR1 is SGHVS and CDR2 FQNEAQ.

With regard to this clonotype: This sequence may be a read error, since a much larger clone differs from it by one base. The CDR3 here is CSVEPKGLSGGNVLTF. As DNA, the CDR3 is TGCAGCGTTGAACCGAAGGGGCTCTCTGGGGGCAACGTCCTGACTTTC. This chain connects TRBV29-1 to TRBJ2-6, with D perhaps being TRBD1 or TRBD2 (5 bases each). The length of the CDR3 is 16 residues. Germline-derived CDR1 and CDR2 are SQVTM and ANQGSEA.

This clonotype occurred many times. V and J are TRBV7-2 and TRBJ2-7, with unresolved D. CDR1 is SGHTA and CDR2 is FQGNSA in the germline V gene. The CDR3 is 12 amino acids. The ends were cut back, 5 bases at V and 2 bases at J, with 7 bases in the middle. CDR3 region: CASSPSPYEQYF. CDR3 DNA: TGTGCCAGCAGCCCCTCTCCCTACGAGCAGTACTTC.